Listed below are T cell receptor beta chains from one sample, sequenced in a study of CD8 T cells in Susac syndrome. TCRdb used MiXCR to reprocess the immunoSEQ multiplex PCR reads, holding one entry per CDR3 protein. The table lists about 130,000 distinct CDR3 sequences, just under 95% of them singletons. The sample comprised CD8+ T cells from PBMCs. These receptor sequences come from a human donor with Susac syndrome. Each CDR3 is given with its conserved first and last residue. The order of the fields is V gene, D gene, J gene, CDR3 DNA, CDR3 protein. D genes are given only for firm matches.

TRBV6-5	-	TRBJ2-1	TGTGCCAGCAGTTCTTCAGGCAATGAGCAGTTCTTC	CASSSSGNEQFF
TRBV27	-	TRBJ2-7	TGTGCCAGCAGTCCAAGCGCGGGACTGCTAACCTACGAGCAGTACTTC	CASSPSAGLLTYEQYF
TRBV5-6	-	TRBJ2-5	TGTGCCAGCAGCTTGGACCAGGGTGGAGTGGAAGAGACCCAGTACTTC	CASSLDQGGVEETQYF
TRBV9	TRBD1	TRBJ1-1	TGTGCCAGCAGCGCGGACAGGGTGGGCACTGAAGCTTTCTTT	CASSADRVGTEAFF
TRBV9	-	TRBJ2-1	TGTGCCAGCAGCCCCTGGGACACTACGATTGGGAATGAGCAGTTCTTC	CASSPWDTTIGNEQFF
TRBV3-1	TRBD2	TRBJ2-3	TGTGCCAGCAGCCAAGAGATAGCGGGAGAGGCAGATACGCAGTATTTT	CASSQEIAGEADTQYF
TRBV12-3/TRBV12-4	TRBD2	TRBJ2-1	TGTGCCAGCAGTGCTAGCGGGGAACAAAACTCCTACAATGAGCAGTTCTTC	CASSASGEQNSYNEQFF
TRBV12-3/TRBV12-4	TRBD2	TRBJ2-7	TGTGCCAGCAGTCAACTAGCGGGAGGGCGTAACGAGCAGTACTTC	CASSQLAGGRNEQYF
TRBV5-6	-	TRBJ2-5	TGTGCCAGCAGCTTGGATGACAGGACCCAGTACTTC	CASSLDDRTQYF
TRBV13	-	TRBJ2-3	TGTGCCAGCAGCCGATCGATCACAGATACGCAGTATTTT	CASSRSITDTQYF
TRBV7-9	-	TRBJ2-1	TGTGCCAGCAGCTTAGGATTAGCGTCGTTCTTC	CASSLGLASFF
TRBV30	-	TRBJ2-5	TGTGCCTGGAGTGTACTTCAGGGCCAAGAGACCCAGTACTTC	CAWSVLQGQETQYF
TRBV3-1	TRBD2	TRBJ2-3	TGTGCCAGCAGTTATGTAGCGGGGCCTAGCACAGATACGCAGTATTTT	CASSYVAGPSTDTQYF
TRBV5-6	-	TRBJ1-1	TGTGCCAGCAGCTCCGAGGGGTCCCGGACTGAAGCTTTCTTT	CASSSEGSRTEAFF
TRBV5-4	-	TRBJ1-4	TGTGCCGCCGGGGAACAGGACAATGAAAAACTGTTTTTT	CAAGEQDNEKLFF